These 20 T cell receptor beta chains were all obtained from the same sample, sequenced in a study of human T cells and chemical hapten exposure. The time point was: pre-sensitization, week 0. Described treatment: therapeutic diphenylcyclopropenone sensitization with weekly scalp DPC. Total RNA extraction was carried out from unfractionated whole blood. A single record per CDR3 protein comes from TCRdb applying MiXCR to the RACE reads. The table records approximately 52,000 distinct CDR3 sequences, roughly a tenth of them present only once. Sequenced here: whole blood, sampled in connection with sensitization to the hapten diphenylcyclopropenone (DPC). The receptors derive from a woman in her thirties with alopecia areata. Some clones in this sample may be carry-over from other donors' samples.

V usage is TRBV6-2 or TRBV6-3 and J usage is TRBJ1-6; 7 bases line up with TRBD1. Trimming took 2 bases from V and 7 from J; bases not matched to a gene: 5. The CDR3 extends over 15 amino acids. CDR1 MNHEY and CDR2 SVGEGT come from the germline V gene. The CDR3: CASSYAGTENSPLHF. The CDR3 region has the DNA TGTGCCAGCAGTTACGCCGGGACAGAAAATTCACCCCTCCACTTT.

This clonotype was observed many times. The chain is built from TRBV24-1 and TRBJ1-5; D is unclear. Trimming removed 9 bases at V and 5 bases at J, with 13 bases between. There are 13 residues in the CDR3. Per germline, CDR1 KGHDR and CDR2 SFDVKD. The CDR3 DNA follows: TGTGCCACCGGAATCGACGGGGATCAGCCCCAGCATTTT. Its translation: CATGIDGDQPQHF.

The gene calls are TRBV28 and TRBJ2-3; D may be TRBD2 (6 bases). The CDR3 contains 12 residues. Germline-derived CDR1 and CDR2 are MDHEN and SYDVKM. Trimming left V 4 bases short and J 6 bases short, with 8 bases between. The CDR3 loop reads CASSWRADTQYF. The CDR3 DNA is TGTGCCAGCAGTTGGAGGGCTGATACGCAGTATTTT. Using reference TRBV28 and TRBJ2-3 for the parts outside the CDR3, the full variable domain is DVKVTQSSRYLVKRTGEKVFLECVQDMDHENMFWYRQDPGLGLRLIYFSYDVKMKEKGDIPEGYSVSREKKERFSLILESASTNQTSMYLCASSWRADTQYFGPGTRLTVL.

There are many counts of this clonotype. The chain has TRBV20-1 and TRBJ1-5, with D tentatively TRBD1 (6 bases). Germline loops: CDR1 DFQATT, CDR2 SNEGSKA (reference sequence). CDR3 size: 14 residues. The germline V and J ends were trimmed by 0 bases and 7 bases, with 13 bases remaining between them. The CDR3 nucleotides are TGCAGTGCTAGAGAAAACAGGGATTTCCAGCCCCAGCATTTT. Translating it yields CSARENRDFQPQHF.

This clonotype was seen ten or more times. The chain uses TRBV4-3 and TRBJ2-3; 7 bases map to TRBD1. CDR1 and CDR2 from the germline V gene are LGHNA and YSLEER. V gave up 4 bases and J gave up 3 bases; unmatched junction bases: 10. The CDR3 spans 16 residues. The CDR3 DNA reads TGCGCCAGCAGCCGAGAGAGGGGGCTTTGGACAGATACGCAGTATTTT. This gives the protein CASSRERGLWTDTQYF.

This clonotype was recorded at least ten times. The chain employs TRBV6-6 and TRBJ1-5; D uncertain. CDR3 length: 14 amino acids. The germline V gene encodes CDR1 MNHNY and CDR2 SVGAGI (reference sequence). The ends were cut back, 0 bases at V and 4 bases at J, with 7 bases in the middle. The CDR3 bases are TGTGCCAGCAGTTACTCGACGGGGAATCAGCCCCAGCATTTT. This gives the protein CASSYSTGNQPQHF.

The genes are TRBV4-3 and TRBJ1-1; 7 positions agree with TRBD1. In germline, CDR1 is LGHNA, CDR2 YSLEER. The V and J ends lost 7 bases and 4 bases, in that order; junction bases with no gene match: 12. The CDR3 has 15 amino acids. CDR3: CASKGTASWGTEAFF. CDR3 DNA: TGCGCCAGCAAAGGGACAGCTTCATGGGGCACTGAAGCTTTCTTT.

The chain is built from TRBV5-8 and TRBJ2-1, with 7 bases that match TRBD2. V gave up 4 bases and J gave up 6 bases; unmatched junction bases: 10. Germline V gene data show CDR1 as SGHTS and CDR2 as YDEGEE. This CDR3 region has 15 residues. CDR3 region: CASSLPGLRINEQFF. CDR3 DNA sequence: TGTGCCAGCAGCCTCCCGGGACTAAGGATCAATGAGCAGTTCTTC.

This clonotype has a handful of counts. The chain uses TRBV6-6 and TRBJ1-4; D remains ambiguous. The CDR3 sequence is 17 residues long. Germline V gene lookup returns CDR1 MNHNY and CDR2 SVGAGI (reference sequence). Trimming removed 1 base from V and 4 bases from J, with 16 bases in between. CDR3 sequence (DNA): TGTGCCAGCAGTTACTACGGACGGAGCAGTTTTAATGAAAAACTGTTTTTT. Protein sequence: CASSYYGRSSFNEKLFF.

This chain connects TRBV12-3 or TRBV12-4 to TRBJ2-3, with D unclear. The CDR3 is 15 amino acids. Trimming cost V 5 bases and J 1 base, with 13 bases left between them. The CDR3 DNA reads TGTGCCAGCAGTCCAAATCTCCTTGGCACAGATACGCAGTATTTT. Protein product: CASSPNLLGTDTQYF.

In its sample, this clonotype was seen a few times. CDR3 DNA: TGCGCCAGCAGCTTGGCCGGCGGGGGGGCCCGAGAGACCCAGTACTTC. As protein: CASSLAGGGARETQYF. V usage is TRBV5-1 and J usage is TRBJ2-5; TRBD2 matches at 9 bases. V shed 0 bases, J shed 4 bases, and the junction held 7 bases outside the gene matches. This CDR3 is 16 amino acids long. In germline, CDR1 is SGHRS, CDR2 YFSETQ.

This clonotype has a count of ten or more. The DNA for the CDR3 is TGCAGTGCTAGAGCGGGGGACAGGGGGCGGCCAGATACGCAGTATTTT. It encodes CSARAGDRGRPDTQYF. This chain uses TRBV20-1 with TRBJ2-3, with 12 bases identical to TRBD1. Germline V gene sequence: CDR1 DFQATT, CDR2 SNEGSKA (reference sequence). The CDR3 sequence is 16 residues long. J was trimmed by 4 bases and V by 1 base; bases with no gene match: 6.

This clonotype appeared a few times. The chain links TRBV6-1 to TRBJ1-5; 7 positions match TRBD1. Germline lookup yields CDR1 MNHNS and CDR2 SASEGT. V trimming: 5 bases; J trimming: 0 bases; junction bases outside the gene matches: 10. CDR3 length: 17 amino acids. CDR3 protein: CASSRDRESHSNQPQHF. CDR3 coding DNA: TGTGCCAGCAGTAGAGACAGGGAAAGCCATAGCAATCAGCCCCAGCATTTT.

This clonotype was seen at least ten times. The J gene is TRBJ1-1, the V gene TRBV29-1, with a weak D call TRBD1 (5 bases). Germline V gene data show CDR1 as SQVTM and CDR2 as ANQGSEA. The length of the CDR3 is 13 residues. Deletions cut 4 bases from V and 4 bases from J, with 13 bases between. CDR3 amino acids: CSVVWGTGTEAFF. CDR3 coding DNA: TGCAGCGTTGTTTGGGGGACTGGCACTGAAGCTTTCTTT.

This clonotype was found a few times. V and J are TRBV20-1 and TRBJ2-3; 7 bases fit TRBD2. The germline gives CDR1 DFQATT, CDR2 SNEGSKA (reference sequence). There are 14 residues in the CDR3. V was pared by 6 bases and J by 2 bases, with 8 bases of the junction left unmatched. CDR3 sequence reads: CSAEVSGDTDTQYF. CDR3 bases: TGCAGTGCGGAGGTGAGCGGGGACACAGATACGCAGTATTTT.

This clonotype was seen many times. J is TRBJ2-1 and V is TRBV28; TRBD1 matches 8 bases. Trimming at V came to 5 bases and at J to 9 bases, leaving 6 bases not matched to a gene. Germline-derived CDR1 and CDR2 are MDHEN and SYDVKM. The CDR3 totals 13 residues. The CDR3 region is CASSPQGVGEQFF. In DNA, the CDR3 is TGTGCCAGCAGTCCACAGGGGGTAGGTGAGCAGTTCTTC.

This clonotype showed up just a few times. The CDR3 DNA sequence: TGTGCCAGCAATATCTACGCAACCACAGATACGCAGTATTTT. Residues: CASNIYATTDTQYF. V usage is TRBV6-2 or TRBV6-3 and J usage is TRBJ2-3; D gene ambiguous. V was pared by 7 bases and J by 2 bases, with 13 bases between. Germline lookup yields CDR1 MNHEY and CDR2 SVGEGT. The CDR3 runs to 14 residues.

This clonotype was detected many times. The rearrangement uses TRBV19 and TRBJ2-6; maybe TRBD1 (6 bases). The CDR3 sequence is 16 residues long. Germline CDR1 is LNHDA and CDR2 is SQIVND (reference sequence). Trimming took 4 bases from V and 0 from J, leaving 10 bases between them. The CDR3 spells CASSTGTTSGANVLTF. The CDR3, as DNA: TGTGCCAGTAGTACTGGGACAACCTCTGGGGCCAACGTCCTGACTTTC.

In this sample, this clonotype turned up many times. This rearrangement joins TRBV7-2 to TRBJ2-7; no clear D. The CDR3 extends over 13 amino acids. V was shortened by 3 bases and J by 6 bases, with 12 bases between the two germline ends. Germline V gives CDR1 SGHTA, CDR2 FQGNSA. The CDR3 protein is CASSFAPEIEQYF. CDR3 bases: TGTGCCAGCAGCTTCGCCCCGGAGATCGAGCAGTACTTC.

This clonotype was counted a few times. The V call is TRBV4-3, the J call TRBJ1-2; 7 positions agree with TRBD1. The V segment lost 0 bases and the J segment 4 bases; nucleotides outside the gene matches: 11. The CDR3 length is 17 residues. Germline values: CDR1 LGHNA, CDR2 YSLEER. This chain's CDR3 is CASSQDLRGGGGYGYTF. CDR3 in DNA: TGCGCCAGCAGCCAAGATCTAAGAGGGGGCGGGGGCTATGGCTACACCTTC.